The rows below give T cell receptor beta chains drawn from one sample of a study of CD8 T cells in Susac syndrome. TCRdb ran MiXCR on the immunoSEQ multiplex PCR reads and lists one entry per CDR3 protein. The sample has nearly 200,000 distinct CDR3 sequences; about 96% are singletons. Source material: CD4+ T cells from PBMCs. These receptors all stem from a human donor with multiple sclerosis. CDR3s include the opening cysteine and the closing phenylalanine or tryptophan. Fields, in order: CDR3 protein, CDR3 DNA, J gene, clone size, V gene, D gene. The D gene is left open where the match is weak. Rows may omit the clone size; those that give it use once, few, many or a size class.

CDR3aa: CASRKNGQETQYF
CDR3nt: TGTGCCAGCAGGAAGAATGGCCAAGAGACCCAGTACTTC
j_gene: TRBJ2-5
abundance: NA
v_gene: TRBV12-3/TRBV12-4
d_gene: NA

CDR3aa: CASSVGLNTDTQYF
CDR3nt: TGTGCCAGCAGCGTGGGACTAAACACAGATACGCAGTATTTT
j_gene: TRBJ2-3
abundance: NA
v_gene: TRBV3-1
d_gene: TRBD2

CDR3aa: CASSQGTGVSEQYF
CDR3nt: TGTGCCAGCAGCCAGGGGACAGGGGTGAGCGAGCAGTACTTC
j_gene: TRBJ2-7
abundance: NA
v_gene: TRBV14
d_gene: TRBD1

CDR3aa: CASSDQGDNQPQHF
CDR3nt: TGTGCCAGCAGTGATCAGGGAGACAATCAGCCCCAGCATTTT
j_gene: TRBJ1-5
abundance: NA
v_gene: TRBV25-1
d_gene: NA

CDR3aa: CSAVGSNEQFF
CDR3nt: TGCAGTGCGGTGGGTTCCAATGAGCAGTTCTTC
j_gene: TRBJ2-1
abundance: NA
v_gene: TRBV20-1
d_gene: NA

CDR3aa: CASVMGRQETQYF
CDR3nt: TGTGCTAGTGTCATGGGGCGGCAAGAGACCCAGTACTTC
j_gene: TRBJ2-5
abundance: once
v_gene: TRBV12-5
d_gene: NA

CDR3aa: CASSWASGGLFSGEQYF
CDR3nt: TGTGCCAGCAGCTGGGCTAGCGGGGGTCTCTTTTCGGGCGAGCAGTACTTC
j_gene: TRBJ2-7
abundance: NA
v_gene: TRBV12-3/TRBV12-4
d_gene: TRBD2

CDR3aa: CATRQAQETQYF
CDR3nt: TGTGCCACCCGACAGGCTCAAGAGACCCAGTACTTC
j_gene: TRBJ2-5
abundance: NA
v_gene: TRBV10-3
d_gene: NA

CDR3aa: CASSLAAGPYTQYF
CDR3nt: TGTGCCAGCAGCTTAGCTGCAGGTCCGTATACGCAGTATTTT
j_gene: TRBJ2-3
abundance: NA
v_gene: TRBV11-2
d_gene: NA

CDR3aa: CASSIYEQYF
CDR3nt: TGTGCCAGCTCGATCTACGAGCAGTACTTC
j_gene: TRBJ2-7
abundance: few
v_gene: TRBV2
d_gene: NA

CDR3aa: CASSPAEGTEAFF
CDR3nt: TGTGCCAGCAGCCCCGCCGAGGGGACTGAAGCTTTCTTT
j_gene: TRBJ1-1
abundance: NA
v_gene: TRBV7-6
d_gene: NA

CDR3aa: CASSEAGGPLEQYF
CDR3nt: TGTGCCAGCAGCGAAGCGGGAGGTCCCCTCGAGCAGTACTTC
j_gene: TRBJ2-7
abundance: NA
v_gene: TRBV2
d_gene: TRBD2

CDR3aa: CASSQDLGSGANVLTF
CDR3nt: TGCGCCAGCAGCCAAGATCTCGGTTCGGGGGCCAACGTCCTGACTTTC
j_gene: TRBJ2-6
abundance: NA
v_gene: TRBV4-1
d_gene: NA

CDR3aa: CSAAPAGSNTGELFF
CDR3nt: TGCAGTGCTGCGCCAGCGGGATCGAACACCGGGGAGCTGTTTTTT
j_gene: TRBJ2-2
abundance: NA
v_gene: TRBV20-1
d_gene: TRBD2

CDR3aa: CSVETETYEQYF
CDR3nt: TGCAGCGTTGAAACAGAAACCTACGAGCAGTACTTC
j_gene: TRBJ2-7
abundance: NA
v_gene: TRBV29-1
d_gene: NA

CDR3aa: CASSLKGQNYGYTF
CDR3nt: TGTGCCAGCAGTTTAAAAGGACAGAACTATGGCTACACCTTC
j_gene: TRBJ1-2
abundance: few
v_gene: TRBV6-5
d_gene: NA

CDR3aa: CASSGDRGDTQYF
CDR3nt: TGCGCCAGCAGCGGGGACAGGGGGGATACGCAGTATTTT
j_gene: TRBJ2-3
abundance: once
v_gene: TRBV5-1
d_gene: TRBD1

CDR3aa: CASSLVAEMNTEAFF
CDR3nt: TGTGCCAGCAGCCTGGTGGCCGAGATGAACACTGAAGCTTTCTTT
j_gene: TRBJ1-1
abundance: NA
v_gene: TRBV7-6
d_gene: NA

CDR3aa: CASSLLRLAGANTDTQYF
CDR3nt: TGTGCCAGCAGCCTTCTCCGACTAGCGGGGGCCAACACAGATACGCAGTATTTT
j_gene: TRBJ2-3
abundance: NA
v_gene: TRBV14
d_gene: TRBD2

CDR3aa: CASSRRGTQEQFF
CDR3nt: TGTGCCAGCAGTCGACGGGGGACCCAAGAGCAGTTCTTC
j_gene: TRBJ2-1
abundance: NA
v_gene: TRBV12-3/TRBV12-4
d_gene: NA

CDR3aa: CASSPRPPPGLGDEQFF
CDR3nt: TGTGCCAGCTCACCACGCCCTCCTCCGGGACTAGGCGATGAGCAGTTCTTC
j_gene: TRBJ2-1
abundance: NA
v_gene: TRBV18
d_gene: TRBD2

CDR3aa: CASSLTRGTQETQYF
CDR3nt: TGTGCCAGCAGCCTTACCCGGGGGACTCAAGAGACCCAGTACTTC
j_gene: TRBJ2-5
abundance: NA
v_gene: TRBV9
d_gene: NA

CDR3aa: CSVERGLGTGELFF
CDR3nt: TGCAGCGTTGAAAGGGGGCTTGGAACCGGGGAGCTGTTTTTT
j_gene: TRBJ2-2
abundance: NA
v_gene: TRBV29-1
d_gene: TRBD1

CDR3aa: CASSLPGQGPYEQYF
CDR3nt: TGTGCCAGCAGCCTACCGGGACAGGGCCCCTACGAGCAGTACTTC
j_gene: TRBJ2-7
abundance: NA
v_gene: TRBV3-1
d_gene: TRBD1

CDR3aa: CAISRDGSYEQYF
CDR3nt: TGTGCCATCTCCCGGGACGGCTCCTACGAGCAGTACTTC
j_gene: TRBJ2-7
abundance: few
v_gene: TRBV10-3
d_gene: NA

CDR3aa: CAWSWDGIAQYF
CDR3nt: TGTGCCTGGAGTTGGGACGGGATAGCGCAGTATTTT
j_gene: TRBJ2-3
abundance: NA
v_gene: TRBV30
d_gene: NA

CDR3aa: CASSNSGSSSAFF
CDR3nt: TGTGCCAGCAGTAATTCCGGGAGCTCATCCGCGTTCTTC
j_gene: TRBJ2-1
abundance: NA
v_gene: TRBV3-1
d_gene: NA

CDR3aa: CASSLDGGSTEAFF
CDR3nt: TGTGCCAGCAGCTTAGATGGGGGGAGCACTGAAGCTTTCTTT
j_gene: TRBJ1-1
abundance: NA
v_gene: TRBV13
d_gene: NA

CDR3aa: CSGLDSGNTIYF
CDR3nt: TGCAGCGGCCTTGACTCTGGAAACACCATATATTTT
j_gene: TRBJ1-3
abundance: NA
v_gene: TRBV29-1
d_gene: NA

CDR3aa: CATSRTSGSHPYEQYF
CDR3nt: TGTGCCACCAGCAGGACTAGCGGGAGCCACCCCTACGAGCAGTACTTC
j_gene: TRBJ2-7
abundance: NA
v_gene: TRBV15
d_gene: TRBD2

CDR3aa: CASSLQNGNNEKLFF
CDR3nt: TGTGCCAGTAGTTTACAGAACGGGAACAATGAAAAACTGTTTTTT
j_gene: TRBJ1-4
abundance: once
v_gene: TRBV19
d_gene: NA

CDR3aa: CATSDVGSGITDTQYF
CDR3nt: TGTGCCACCTCTGATGTGGGGAGCGGGATCACAGATACGCAGTATTTT
j_gene: TRBJ2-3
abundance: NA
v_gene: TRBV24-1
d_gene: TRBD2

CDR3aa: CASSVQVNQPQHF
CDR3nt: TGTGCCAGCAGTGTACAAGTCAATCAGCCCCAGCATTTT
j_gene: TRBJ1-5
abundance: NA
v_gene: TRBV6-5
d_gene: NA

CDR3aa: CASGLIRTEAFF
CDR3nt: TGTGCCAGCGGCTTAATCCGCACTGAAGCTTTCTTT
j_gene: TRBJ1-1
abundance: NA
v_gene: TRBV7-2
d_gene: NA

CDR3aa: CSASPSGGYSYEQYF
CDR3nt: TGCAGTGCTAGTCCTAGCGGGGGGTACTCCTACGAGCAGTACTTC
j_gene: TRBJ2-7
abundance: NA
v_gene: TRBV20-1
d_gene: TRBD2

CDR3aa: CASSSTRTSSYNEQFF
CDR3nt: TGTGCCAGCAGTTCGACCCGAACCAGCTCCTACAATGAGCAGTTCTTC
j_gene: TRBJ2-1
abundance: NA
v_gene: TRBV12-3/TRBV12-4
d_gene: NA

CDR3aa: CAWLAGNTIYF
CDR3nt: TGTGCCTGGCTGGCGGGAAACACCATATATTTT
j_gene: TRBJ1-3
abundance: NA
v_gene: TRBV30
d_gene: NA

CDR3aa: CASSLGYSYNEQFF
CDR3nt: TGTGCCAGCAGCCTTGGATATTCCTACAATGAGCAGTTCTTC
j_gene: TRBJ2-1
abundance: NA
v_gene: TRBV4-2
d_gene: NA

CDR3aa: CASRGKGTGTEAFF
CDR3nt: TGTGCCAGCAGGGGAAAAGGGACAGGGACTGAAGCTTTCTTT
j_gene: TRBJ1-1
abundance: NA
v_gene: TRBV12-3/TRBV12-4
d_gene: TRBD1

CDR3aa: CSARPTGTVFNSPLHF
CDR3nt: TGCAGTGCTCGCCCGACCGGGACGGTTTTCAATTCACCCCTCCACTTT
j_gene: TRBJ1-6
abundance: NA
v_gene: TRBV20-1
d_gene: NA

CDR3aa: CASSLRARVADTQYF
CDR3nt: TGTGCCAGCAGCTTGAGAGCTCGTGTTGCAGATACGCAGTATTTT
j_gene: TRBJ2-3
abundance: once
v_gene: TRBV7-9
d_gene: NA

CDR3aa: CATSNPGTTRSPLHF
CDR3nt: TGTGCCACCAGCAACCCCGGGACAACAAGATCACCCCTCCACTTT
j_gene: TRBJ1-6
abundance: NA
v_gene: TRBV15
d_gene: NA

CDR3aa: CSARPTSGGAEQFF
CDR3nt: TGCAGTGCTAGACCTACTAGCGGGGGGGCTGAGCAGTTCTTC
j_gene: TRBJ2-1
abundance: once
v_gene: TRBV20-1
d_gene: TRBD2

CDR3aa: CAWSDSDTDTQYF
CDR3nt: TGTGCCTGGAGTGACTCGGATACAGATACGCAGTATTTT
j_gene: TRBJ2-3
abundance: NA
v_gene: TRBV30
d_gene: NA

CDR3aa: CASSPPGVGTGELFF
CDR3nt: TGTGCCAGCTCACCACCAGGGGTCGGAACCGGGGAGCTGTTTTTT
j_gene: TRBJ2-2
abundance: NA
v_gene: TRBV18
d_gene: NA

CDR3aa: CASTKEETQYF
CDR3nt: TGTGCCAGCACAAAGGAGGAGACCCAGTACTTC
j_gene: TRBJ2-5
abundance: NA
v_gene: TRBV2
d_gene: NA

CDR3aa: CASSLEGRSKAFF
CDR3nt: TGTGCCAGCAGCTTAGAGGGGCGTAGTAAAGCTTTCTTT
j_gene: TRBJ1-1
abundance: NA
v_gene: TRBV7-2
d_gene: NA

CDR3aa: CASSRAAPYNEQFF
CDR3nt: TGTGCCAGCAGTCGAGCGGCTCCTTACAATGAGCAGTTCTTC
j_gene: TRBJ2-1
abundance: NA
v_gene: TRBV2
d_gene: NA

CDR3aa: CASSLGGTYEQYF
CDR3nt: TGTGCCAGCAGCTTGGGTGGGACCTACGAGCAGTACTTC
j_gene: TRBJ2-7
abundance: NA
v_gene: TRBV5-1
d_gene: NA

CDR3aa: CASSLKADTQYF
CDR3nt: TGTGCCAGCAGCTTAAAGGCCGATACGCAGTATTTT
j_gene: TRBJ2-3
abundance: NA
v_gene: TRBV13
d_gene: NA

CDR3aa: CASSQEVGTGYEQYF
CDR3nt: TGCGCCAGCAGCCAAGAAGTGGGGACAGGCTACGAGCAGTACTTC
j_gene: TRBJ2-7
abundance: NA
v_gene: TRBV4-1
d_gene: TRBD1

CDR3aa: CASSQEWGQAAGFLGYTF
CDR3nt: TGTGCCAGCAGCCAAGAGTGGGGGCAGGCCGCCGGATTTTTGGGCTACACCTTC
j_gene: TRBJ1-2
abundance: NA
v_gene: TRBV4-2
d_gene: NA

CDR3aa: CESRGPECRTQYF
CDR3nt: TGTGAGAGCCGGGGTCCGGAATGCCGTACGCAGTATTTT
j_gene: TRBJ2-3
abundance: NA
v_gene: TRBV14
d_gene: NA

CDR3aa: CASSLDSHHYEQYF
CDR3nt: TGTGCCAGCAGCTTAGATTCCCACCACTACGAGCAGTACTTC
j_gene: TRBJ2-7
abundance: NA
v_gene: TRBV7-9
d_gene: NA

CDR3aa: CSVGVAALSYEQYF
CDR3nt: TGCAGCGTTGGGGTGGCAGCCCTCTCCTACGAGCAGTACTTC
j_gene: TRBJ2-7
abundance: NA
v_gene: TRBV29-1
d_gene: NA

CDR3aa: CASSLRLSARGHGEQYF
CDR3nt: TGTGCCAGCAGTTTACGGTTGTCGGCCAGGGGGCATGGAGAGCAGTACTTC
j_gene: TRBJ2-7
abundance: NA
v_gene: TRBV12-3/TRBV12-4
d_gene: TRBD1

CDR3aa: CASSEGIPEAFF
CDR3nt: TGTGCCAGCAGTGAAGGGATTCCCGAAGCTTTCTTT
j_gene: TRBJ1-1
abundance: NA
v_gene: TRBV6-1
d_gene: NA

CDR3aa: CGGRSQVETQYF
CDR3nt: TGTGGGGGACGGAGCCAGGTAGAGACCCAGTACTTC
j_gene: TRBJ2-5
abundance: once
v_gene: TRBV7-2
d_gene: NA

CDR3aa: CACRGGLVDTQYF
CDR3nt: TGTGCCTGCAGAGGGGGGCTGGTGGATACGCAGTATTTT
j_gene: TRBJ2-3
abundance: NA
v_gene: TRBV30
d_gene: NA

CDR3aa: CASQSGPTYNEQFF
CDR3nt: TGTGCCAGCCAGTCAGGGCCCACCTACAATGAGCAGTTCTTC
j_gene: TRBJ2-1
abundance: NA
v_gene: TRBV7-9
d_gene: NA